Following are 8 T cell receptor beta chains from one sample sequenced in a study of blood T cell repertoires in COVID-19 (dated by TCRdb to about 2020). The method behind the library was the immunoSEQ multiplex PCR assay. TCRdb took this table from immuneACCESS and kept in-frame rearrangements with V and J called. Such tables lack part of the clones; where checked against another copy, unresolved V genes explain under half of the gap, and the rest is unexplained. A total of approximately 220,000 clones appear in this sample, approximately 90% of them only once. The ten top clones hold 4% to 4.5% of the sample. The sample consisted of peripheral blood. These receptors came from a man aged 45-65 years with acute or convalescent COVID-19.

The CDR3 is CASSLGQNRNSPLHF. The CDR3 bases are TGCGCCAGCAGCTTGGGACAGAATCGCAATTCACCCCTCCACTTT. This chain links TRBV5-1 with TRBJ1-6; D might be TRBD1 (5 bases). Between the trimmed V and J ends, which lost 0 bases and 7 bases, there was a span of 11 bases. Germline CDR1 reads SGHRS; CDR2 reads YFSETQ. The CDR3 totals 15 residues.

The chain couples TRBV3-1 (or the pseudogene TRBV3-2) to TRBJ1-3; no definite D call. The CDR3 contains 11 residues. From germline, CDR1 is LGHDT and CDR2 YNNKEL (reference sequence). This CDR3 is CAVSSGNTIYF. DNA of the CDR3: TGTGCGGTGTCGTCGGGGAACACCATATATTTT.

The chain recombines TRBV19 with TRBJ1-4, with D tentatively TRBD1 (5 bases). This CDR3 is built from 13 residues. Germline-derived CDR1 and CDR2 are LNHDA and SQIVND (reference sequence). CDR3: CAGGARSSEKLFF. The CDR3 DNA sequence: TGTGCAGGAGGGGCGAGGTCGAGTGAAAAACTGTTTTTT.

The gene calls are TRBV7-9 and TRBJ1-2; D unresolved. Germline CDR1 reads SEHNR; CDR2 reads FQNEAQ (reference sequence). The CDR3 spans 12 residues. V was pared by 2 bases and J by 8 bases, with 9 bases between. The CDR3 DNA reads TGTGCCAGCAGCTTAAGGGCGGGCGGCTACACCTTC. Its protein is CASSLRAGGYTF. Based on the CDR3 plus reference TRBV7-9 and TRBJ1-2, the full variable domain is DTGVSQNPRHKITKRGQNVTFRCDPISEHNRLYWYRQTLGQGPEFLTYFQNEAQLEKSRLLSDRFSAERPKGSFSTLEIQRTEQGDSAMYLCASSLRAGGYTFGSGTRLTVV.

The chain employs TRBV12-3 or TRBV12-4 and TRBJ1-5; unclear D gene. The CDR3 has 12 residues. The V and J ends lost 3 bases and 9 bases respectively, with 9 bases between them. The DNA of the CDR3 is TGTGCCAGCAGTTTCCGGGTATCGCCCCAGCATTTT. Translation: CASSFRVSPQHF.

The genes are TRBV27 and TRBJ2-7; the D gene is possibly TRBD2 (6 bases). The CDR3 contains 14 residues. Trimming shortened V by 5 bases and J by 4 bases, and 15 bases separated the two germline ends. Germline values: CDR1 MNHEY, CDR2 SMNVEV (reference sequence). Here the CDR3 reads CASSGVGGLYEQYF. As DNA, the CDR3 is TGTGCCAGCAGTGGAGTGGGGGGATTATACGAGCAGTACTTC.

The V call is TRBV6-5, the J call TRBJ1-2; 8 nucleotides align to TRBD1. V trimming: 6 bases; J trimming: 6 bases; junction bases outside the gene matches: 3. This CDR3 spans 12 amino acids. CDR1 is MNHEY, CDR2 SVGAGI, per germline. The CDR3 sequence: CASRVRGHGYTF. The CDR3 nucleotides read TGTGCCAGCAGGGTCAGGGGGCATGGCTACACCTTC.

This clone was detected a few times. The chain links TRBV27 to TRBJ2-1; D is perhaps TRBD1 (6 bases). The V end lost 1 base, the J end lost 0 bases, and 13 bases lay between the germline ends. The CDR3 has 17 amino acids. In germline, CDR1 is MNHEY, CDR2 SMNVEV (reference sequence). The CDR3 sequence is CASSLLGGLSSYNEQFF. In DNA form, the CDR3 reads TGTGCCAGCAGTTTATTAGGGGGTTTAAGCTCCTACAATGAGCAGTTCTTC.